Presented here are 6 T cell receptor beta chains from one specimen sequenced in a study of blood T cell repertoires in COVID-19. Here immunoSEQ multiplex PCR was the method, and the copy in TCRdb shows in-frame clones only, minus some. The table has 250,000 to 350,000 clones, nearly 90% seen once. Sequencing was performed on PBMCs or T cells enriched from blood (not recorded which). The origin of the receptors is a woman aged 18-35 years with acute COVID-19.

The V gene is TRBV19, the J gene TRBJ1-4, with 8 bases fitting TRBD1. The CDR3 totals 14 residues. CDR1 and CDR2 (germline): LNHDA, SQIVND (reference sequence). The V gene end was trimmed by 10 bases and the J gene end by 8 bases; junction bases not matched to a gene: 12. The CDR3 region has the DNA TGTGCCACTCAGCTACCTGGGACAGGCGAAAAACTGTTTTTT. This codes for CATQLPGTGEKLFF.

The chain carries TRBV6-6 and TRBJ2-5, with 7 bases that match TRBD1. Germline V gives CDR1 MNHNY, CDR2 SVGAGI (reference sequence). Trimming removed 6 bases from V and 2 bases from J; junction bases left unmatched: 9. This CDR3 has 15 amino acids. In DNA form, the CDR3 reads TGTGCCAGCAGGGAGACACGGGACAGACAAGAGACCCAGTACTTC. As protein: CASRETRDRQETQYF.

The rearrangement joins TRBV29-1 to TRBJ1-2; tentatively, D is TRBD1 (5 bases). Trimming removed 0 bases at V and 2 bases at J, with 10 bases between. From germline, CDR1 is SQVTM and CDR2 ANQGSEA. This CDR3 comprises 14 residues. CDR3 DNA: TGCAGCGTTGAAGATCGCGGGGCCAACTATGGCTACACCTTC. Its protein product is CSVEDRGANYGYTF.

The V and J genes are TRBV7-9 and TRBJ1-2; TRBD1 might be the D (6 bases). The V gene lost 7 bases and the J gene lost 4 bases, with 19 bases spanning the gap. The CDR3 is 15 residues long. CDR1 and CDR2 (germline): SEHNR, FQNEAQ (reference sequence). Here the CDR3 reads CASTSPFGTTYGYTF. DNA for the CDR3: TGTGCCAGCACCAGTCCTTTCGGGACAACCTATGGCTACACCTTC.

The chain links TRBV9 to TRBJ1-2; tentative D call: TRBD1 (6 bases). CDR1 SGDLS and CDR2 YYNGEE come from the germline V gene. Trimming took off 4 bases at V and 7 bases at J, with 17 bases between the two ends. The CDR3 runs 14 residues. CDR3 region: CASSSGTPRFGYTF. The CDR3 DNA reads TGTGCCAGCAGCTCCGGGACACCACGCTTTGGCTACACCTTC.

The chain employs TRBV6-1 and TRBJ1-2; D ambiguous. This CDR3 region has 14 residues. V lost 3 bases, J lost 2 bases, and 10 bases lay in between. CDR1 and CDR2 (germline): MNHNS, SASEGT. The CDR3: CASSDIRRNYGYTF. The CDR3 nucleotides read TGTGCCAGCAGTGACATCCGGAGAAACTATGGCTACACCTTC.